This TCR beta chain originates from a study of graft-versus-host responses after intestinal transplantation. The germline CDR1 and CDR2 sequences are ENHRY and SYGVKD. The CDR3 runs 15 residues. The table lists this clone with a few counts. One end of the junction is discordant with germline, which a read error may explain. The method was immunoSEQ multiplex PCR; TCRdb's version includes in-frame clones alone and lacks a portion of them. The data show just over 3,000 clones, 30% to 35% seen once. Source: alloreactive CD4+ T cells from a mixed lymphocyte reaction culture, taken before transplantation. The subset is: CFSE-low proliferating T cells sorted from roughly six-day pre-transplant mixed lymphocyte reaction (GvH or HvG direction). V is TRBV10-3 and J is TRBJ2-7, with 7 positions matching TRBD1. The TCR was taken from a human patient who was an organ donor for intestinal transplantation. The DNA for the CDR3 is TGTGCCAGCAGTGAAATTCCGGGACAGATCTACGAGCAGTACTTC. Protein: CASSEIPGQIYEQYF.